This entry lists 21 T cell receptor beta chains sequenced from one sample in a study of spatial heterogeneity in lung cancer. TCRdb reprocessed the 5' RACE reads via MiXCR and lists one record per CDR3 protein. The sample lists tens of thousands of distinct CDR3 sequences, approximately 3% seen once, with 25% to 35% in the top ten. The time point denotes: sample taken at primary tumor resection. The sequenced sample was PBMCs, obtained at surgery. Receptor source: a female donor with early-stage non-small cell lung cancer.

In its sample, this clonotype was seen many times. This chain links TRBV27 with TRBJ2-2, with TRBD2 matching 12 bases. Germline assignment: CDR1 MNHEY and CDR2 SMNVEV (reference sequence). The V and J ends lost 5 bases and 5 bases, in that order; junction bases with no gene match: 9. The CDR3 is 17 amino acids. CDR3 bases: TGTGCCAGCAGTCATCGACTAGCGGGAGCGCTTACCGGGGAGCTGTTTTTT. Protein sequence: CASSHRLAGALTGELFF.

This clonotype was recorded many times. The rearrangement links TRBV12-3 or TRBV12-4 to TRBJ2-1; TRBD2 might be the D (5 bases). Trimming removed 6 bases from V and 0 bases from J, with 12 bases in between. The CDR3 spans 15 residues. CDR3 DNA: TGTGCCAGCAGACCGACTACGAGCTCCTACAATGAGCAGTTCTTC. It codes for CASRPTTSSYNEQFF.

CDR3 amino acids: CASSTDSGSADTQYF. The CDR3 DNA is TGTGCCAGCAGTACCGATAGCGGGTCAGCAGATACGCAGTATTTT. The chain has TRBV28 and TRBJ2-3, with TRBD2 matching 7 bases. From germline, CDR1 is MDHEN and CDR2 SYDVKM. The CDR3 covers 15 residues. After removal of 5 bases from V and 4 bases from J, the junction contained 9 bases not matched to a gene. The full variable domain, completed using reference TRBV28 and TRBJ2-3, is DVKVTQSSRYLVKRTGEKVFLECVQDMDHENMFWYRQDPGLGLRLIYFSYDVKMKEKGDIPEGYSVSREKKERFSLILESASTNQTSMYLCASSTDSGSADTQYFGPGTRLTVL.

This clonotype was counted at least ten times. The CDR3 nucleotides read TGTGCCAGCAGCACCGACACAAACACCTACGAGCAGTACTTC. It codes for CASSTDTNTYEQYF. This chain uses TRBV7-9 with TRBJ2-7; D not certain. Germline values: CDR1 SEHNR, CDR2 FQNEAQ (reference sequence). This CDR3 contains 14 residues. V shed 5 bases and J shed 2 bases, with 13 bases lying between them. Full variable domain (missing parts from reference TRBV7-9 and TRBJ2-7): DTGVSQNPRHKITKRGQNVTFRCDPISEHNRLYWYRQTLGQGPEFLTYFQNEAQLEKSRLLSDRFSAERPKGSFSTLEIQRTEQGDSAMYLCASSTDTNTYEQYFGPGTRLTVT.

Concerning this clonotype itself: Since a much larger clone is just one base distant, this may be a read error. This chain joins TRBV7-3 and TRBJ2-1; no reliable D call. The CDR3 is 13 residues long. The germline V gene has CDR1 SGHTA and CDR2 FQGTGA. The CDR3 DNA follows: TGTGCCCGCAGCTTACCCGTCTCAAATGAGCAGTTCTTC. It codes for CARSLPVSNEQFF. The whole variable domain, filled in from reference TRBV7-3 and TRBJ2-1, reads GAGVSQTPSNKVTEKGKYVELRCDPISGHTALYWYRQSLGQGPEFLIYFQGTGAADDSGLPNDRFFAVRPEGSVSTLKIQRTERGDSAVYLCARSLPVSNEQFFGPGTRLTVL.

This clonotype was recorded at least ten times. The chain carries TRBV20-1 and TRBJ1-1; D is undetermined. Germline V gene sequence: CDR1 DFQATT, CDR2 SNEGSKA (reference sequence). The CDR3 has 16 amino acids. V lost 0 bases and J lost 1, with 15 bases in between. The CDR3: CSARDISHSWNTEAFF. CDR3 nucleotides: TGCAGTGCTAGAGATATAAGCCATAGTTGGAACACTGAAGCTTTCTTT.

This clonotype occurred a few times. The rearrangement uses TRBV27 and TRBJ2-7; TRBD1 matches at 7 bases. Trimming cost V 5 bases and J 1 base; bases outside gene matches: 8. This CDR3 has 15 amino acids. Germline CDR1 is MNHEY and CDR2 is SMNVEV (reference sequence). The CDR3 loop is CASSPHPGQSYEQYF. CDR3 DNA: TGTGCCAGCAGTCCCCACCCGGGACAGTCCTACGAGCAGTACTTC.

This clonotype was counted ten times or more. The CDR3 reads CASSSAASGSNEQFF. In nucleotides, the CDR3 is TGTGCCAGCAGCTCTGCGGCTAGCGGGAGTAATGAGCAGTTCTTC. The J gene is TRBJ2-1, the V gene TRBV7-3; 10 bases agree with TRBD2. Germline values: CDR1 SGHTA, CDR2 FQGTGA. The CDR3 sequence is 15 residues long. The ends lost 4 bases at V and 7 bases at J; junction bases unmatched: 7.

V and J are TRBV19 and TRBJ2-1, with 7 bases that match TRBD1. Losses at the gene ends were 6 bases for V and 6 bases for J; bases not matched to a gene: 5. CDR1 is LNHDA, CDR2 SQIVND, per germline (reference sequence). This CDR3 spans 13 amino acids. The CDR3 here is CASSLDRANEQFF. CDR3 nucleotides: TGTGCCAGTAGCCTAGACAGGGCCAATGAGCAGTTCTTC.

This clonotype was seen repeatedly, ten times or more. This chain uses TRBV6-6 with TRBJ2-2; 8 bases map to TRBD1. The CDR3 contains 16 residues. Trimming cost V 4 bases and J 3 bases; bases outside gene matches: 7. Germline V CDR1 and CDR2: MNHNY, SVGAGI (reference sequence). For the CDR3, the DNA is TGTGCCAGCAGTTGGGCCGGGACAGGCTACACCGGGGAGCTGTTTTTT. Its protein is CASSWAGTGYTGELFF.

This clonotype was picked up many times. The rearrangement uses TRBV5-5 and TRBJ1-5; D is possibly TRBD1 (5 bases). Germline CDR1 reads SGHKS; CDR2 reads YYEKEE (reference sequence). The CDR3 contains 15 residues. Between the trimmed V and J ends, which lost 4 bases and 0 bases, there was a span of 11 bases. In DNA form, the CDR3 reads TGTGCCAGCAGCCTGGACACATATAGCAATCAGCCCCAGCATTTT. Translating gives CASSLDTYSNQPQHF.

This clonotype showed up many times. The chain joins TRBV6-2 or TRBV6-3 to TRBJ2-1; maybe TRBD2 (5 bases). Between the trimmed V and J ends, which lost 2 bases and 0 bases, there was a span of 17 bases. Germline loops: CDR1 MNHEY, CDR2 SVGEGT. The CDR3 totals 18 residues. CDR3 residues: CASSYNPFSESSYNEQFF. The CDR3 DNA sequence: TGTGCCAGCAGTTACAACCCGTTTAGCGAGAGCTCCTACAATGAGCAGTTCTTC.

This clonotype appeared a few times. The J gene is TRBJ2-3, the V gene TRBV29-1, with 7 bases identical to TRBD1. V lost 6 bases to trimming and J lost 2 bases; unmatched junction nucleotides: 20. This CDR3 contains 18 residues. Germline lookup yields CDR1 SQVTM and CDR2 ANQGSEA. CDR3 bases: TGCAGCGTCGTCGGGACAGAGAGCTCTCCTTTCCCCACAGATACGCAGTATTTT. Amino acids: CSVVGTESSPFPTDTQYF.

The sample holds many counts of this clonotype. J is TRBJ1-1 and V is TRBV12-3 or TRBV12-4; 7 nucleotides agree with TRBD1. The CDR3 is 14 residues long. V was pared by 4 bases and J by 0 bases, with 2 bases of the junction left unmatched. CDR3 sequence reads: CASSSGGLNTEAFF. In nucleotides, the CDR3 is TGTGCCAGCAGTTCAGGGGGACTGAACACTGAAGCTTTCTTT.

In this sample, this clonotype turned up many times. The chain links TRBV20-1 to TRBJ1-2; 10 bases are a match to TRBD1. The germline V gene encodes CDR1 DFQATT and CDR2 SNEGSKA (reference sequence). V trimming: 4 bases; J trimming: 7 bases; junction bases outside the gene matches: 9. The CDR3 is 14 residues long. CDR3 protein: CSATPGTGAGGYTF. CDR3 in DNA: TGCAGTGCTACCCCCGGGACAGGGGCGGGTGGCTACACCTTC.

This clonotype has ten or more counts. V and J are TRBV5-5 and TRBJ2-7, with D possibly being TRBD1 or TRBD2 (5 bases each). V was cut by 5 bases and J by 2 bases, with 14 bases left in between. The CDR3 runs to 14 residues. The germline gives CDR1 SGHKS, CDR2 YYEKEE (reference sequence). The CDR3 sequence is CASSWDLTAYEQYF. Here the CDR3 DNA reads TGTGCCAGCAGTTGGGACCTAACAGCCTACGAGCAGTACTTC.

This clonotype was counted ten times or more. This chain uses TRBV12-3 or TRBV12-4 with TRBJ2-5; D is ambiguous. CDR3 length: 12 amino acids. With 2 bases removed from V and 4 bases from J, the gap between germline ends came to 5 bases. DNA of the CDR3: TGTGCCAGCAGTTTAAGCCGAGAGACCCAGTACTTC. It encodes CASSLSRETQYF.

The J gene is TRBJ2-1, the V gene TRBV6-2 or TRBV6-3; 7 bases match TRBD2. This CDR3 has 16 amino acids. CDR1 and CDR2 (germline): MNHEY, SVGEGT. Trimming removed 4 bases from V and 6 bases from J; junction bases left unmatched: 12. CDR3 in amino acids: CASSFRSGLRGNEQFF. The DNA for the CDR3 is TGTGCCAGCAGTTTCCGTAGCGGGCTCCGCGGCAATGAGCAGTTCTTC.

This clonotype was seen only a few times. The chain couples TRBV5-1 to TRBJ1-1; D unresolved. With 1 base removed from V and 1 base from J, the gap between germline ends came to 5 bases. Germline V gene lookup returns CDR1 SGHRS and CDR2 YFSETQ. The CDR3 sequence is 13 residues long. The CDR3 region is CASSLRQNTEAFF. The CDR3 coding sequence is TGCGCCAGCAGCTTGCGCCAGAACACTGAAGCTTTCTTT.

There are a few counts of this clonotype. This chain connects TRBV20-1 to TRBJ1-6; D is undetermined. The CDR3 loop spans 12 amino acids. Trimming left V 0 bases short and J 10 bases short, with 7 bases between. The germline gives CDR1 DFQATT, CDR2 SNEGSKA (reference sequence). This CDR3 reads CSAREQISPLHF. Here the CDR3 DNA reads TGCAGTGCTAGAGAGCAGATATCACCCCTCCACTTT.

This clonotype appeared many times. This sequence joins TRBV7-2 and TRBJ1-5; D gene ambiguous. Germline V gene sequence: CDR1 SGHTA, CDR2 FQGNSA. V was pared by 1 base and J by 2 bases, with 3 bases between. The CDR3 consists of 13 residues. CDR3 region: CASSLVGNQPQHF. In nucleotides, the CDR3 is TGTGCCAGCAGCTTAGTCGGCAATCAGCCCCAGCATTTT.